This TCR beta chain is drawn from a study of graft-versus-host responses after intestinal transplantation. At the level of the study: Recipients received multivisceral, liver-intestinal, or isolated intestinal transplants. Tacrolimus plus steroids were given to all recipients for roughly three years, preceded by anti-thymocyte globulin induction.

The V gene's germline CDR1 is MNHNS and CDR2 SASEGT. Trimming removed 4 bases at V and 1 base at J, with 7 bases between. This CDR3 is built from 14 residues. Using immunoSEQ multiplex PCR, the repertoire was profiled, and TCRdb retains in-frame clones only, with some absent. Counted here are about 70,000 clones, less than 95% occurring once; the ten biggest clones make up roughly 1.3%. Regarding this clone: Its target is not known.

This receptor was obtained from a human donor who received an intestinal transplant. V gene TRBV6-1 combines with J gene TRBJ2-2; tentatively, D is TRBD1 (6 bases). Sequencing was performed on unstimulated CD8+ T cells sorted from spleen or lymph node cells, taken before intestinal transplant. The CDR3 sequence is CASSAGQNTGELFF. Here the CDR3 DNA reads TGTGCCAGCAGTGCGGGACAGAACACCGGGGAGCTGTTTTTT.